Included here is one T cell receptor beta chain sequence, with context. These data originate in a study of long-term antiretroviral therapy in people with HIV. V was pared by 0 bases and J by 13 bases, with 13 bases between. The CDR3 loop spans 12 amino acids. Looked up from germline, CDR1 is SGHRS and CDR2 is YFSETQ. Sequencing relied on immunoSEQ assay v3.0, run at survey level. Method: immunoSEQ multiplex PCR; TCRdb's copy keeps in-frame clones and lacks some. The sample records some 30,000 clones, roughly nine tenths being singletons. Sequences were derived from unsorted PBMCs, sampled 3.1 years after starting antiretroviral therapy. This clonotype originated in a man between 18 and 29 years old with HIV. The chain uses TRBV5-1 and TRBJ1-2; maybe TRBD1 (5 bases). CDR3 nucleotide sequence: TGCGCCAGCAGCTTGGACGGGGCCGGGTGCACCTTC. This sequence encodes CASSLDGAGCTF. The full variable domain, completed using reference TRBV5-1 and TRBJ1-2, is KAGVTQTPRYLIKTRGQQVTLSCSPISGHRSVSWYQQTPGQGLQFLFEYFSETQRNKGNFPGRFSGRQFSNSRSEMNVSTLELGDSALYLCASSLDGAGCTFGSGTRLTVV.